This T cell receptor beta chain was documented in a study of cytomegalovirus exposure and HLA in healthy donors. Points from the study as a whole: In vitro experiments confirmed that a few CMV-associated chains were specific for CMV antigens. Rare TCR sequences predominated, though certain public TCRs were found in many donors.

CDR1 SGHVS and CDR2 FQNEAQ come from the germline V gene. This CDR3 has 14 amino acids. V was clipped by 6 bases and J by 4 bases; unmatched bases: 7. Points on this clone: Its antigen is as yet unknown.

Generated by immunoSEQ multiplex PCR, the TCRdb table keeps only in-frame clones and is missing some. This sample has 65,000 to 95,000 clones, with over 85% found just once. The sequenced material came from PBMCs. The chain employs TRBV7-8 and TRBJ1-2, with 8 positions matching TRBD1. This TCR came from a woman between 25 and 40 years old in good health and CMV-seronegative. CDR3 amino acids: CASSPGGKGYGYTF. CDR3 nucleotides: TGTGCCAGCAGTCCAGGGGGCAAAGGCTATGGCTACACCTTC.